Shown below are 3 T cell receptor beta chains from a single sample sequenced in a study of identical twins. MiXCR was run by TCRdb on the 5' RACE reads, yielding one entry per CDR3 protein. This sample has under 300,000 distinct CDR3 sequences, with around 15% found just once. Sequencing was done on a sample of memory (CD45RO+) T cells sorted from blood. The receptors here all came from a young woman in good health.

V gene TRBV20-1 combines with J gene TRBJ1-1; TRBD1 matches at 8 bases. V trimming: 3 bases; J trimming: 0 bases; junction bases outside the gene matches: 6. Looked up from germline, CDR1 is DFQATT and CDR2 is SNEGSKA (reference sequence). This CDR3 region has 15 residues. CDR3 nucleotide sequence: TGCAGTGCTAGGGGGGACAGGAACCTGAACACTGAAGCTTTCTTT. It is translated as CSARGDRNLNTEAFF.

The DNA for the CDR3 is TGCAGTGCCTTATCCGAGGGGGTTACTGAAGCTTTCTTT. This translates into CSALSEGVTEAFF. The rearrangement uses TRBV20-1 and TRBJ1-1; D possibly corresponds to TRBD1 (6 bases). CDR3 length equals 13 residues. Germline lookup yields CDR1 DFQATT and CDR2 SNEGSKA (reference sequence). Trimming left V 6 bases short and J 5 bases short, with 16 bases between.

The chain combines TRBV2 with TRBJ1-4; D ambiguous. Trimming stripped 8 bases from V and 7 bases from J, with 14 bases between. Per the germline V gene, CDR1 is SNHLY and CDR2 is FYNNEI. This CDR3 region has 13 residues. The CDR3 bases are TGTGCCAGCGGTACGGAAAGTAGTGAAAAACTGTTTTTT. Protein: CASGTESSEKLFF.